The 30 T cell receptor beta chains in this list originate from one sample, sequenced in a study of blood T cell repertoires in COVID-19. Repertoires were generated with immunoSEQ multiplex PCR, while TCRdb's copy carries only in-frame clones and drops some. The sample lists about 83,000 clones; around 84% were seen once. The specimen sequenced was peripheral blood. Receptors were obtained from a woman of 80 years or more in a cohort sampled during active or convalescent COVID-19.

The V gene is TRBV5-1, the J gene TRBJ1-3; D may be TRBD1 (6 bases). The germline V gene encodes CDR1 SGHRS and CDR2 YFSETQ. The CDR3 is 16 amino acids. Deletions cut 0 bases from V and 0 bases from J, with 10 bases between. The DNA for the CDR3 is TGCGCCAGCAGCTTGGGCGACAGGTTCTCTGGAAACACCATATATTTT. Amino acids: CASSLGDRFSGNTIYF.

The rearrangement links TRBV5-1 to TRBJ2-7; a possible D gene is TRBD2 (5 bases). CDR3 length: 14 residues. Germline V gives CDR1 SGHRS, CDR2 YFSETQ. Trimming left V 4 bases short and J 0 bases short, with 11 bases between. The CDR3 DNA sequence: TGCGCCAGCAGCCTGGACTGGAGCTCCTACGAGCAGTACTTC. Translating gives CASSLDWSSYEQYF.

This chain uses TRBV18 with TRBJ2-3, with TRBD1 matching over 10 bases. Unmatched junction bases numbered 7, after V lost 1 base and J lost 3 bases. This CDR3 is 17 amino acids long. The V gene's germline CDR1 is KGHSH and CDR2 LQKENI. Written as DNA, the CDR3 is TGTGCCAGCTCACCACTTAGGGCGGGACAGGGGACAGATACGCAGTATTTT. Translated: CASSPLRAGQGTDTQYF.

This clone was found a few times. V and J are TRBV18 and TRBJ1-2; D is perhaps TRBD1 (5 bases). Per germline, CDR1 KGHSH and CDR2 LQKENI. The V end lost 3 bases, the J end lost 8 bases, and 13 bases lay between the germline ends. This CDR3 spans 13 amino acids. The CDR3 DNA is TGTGCCAGCTCACCCCAGGGTGGAGAAGGCTACACCTTC. It specifies CASSPQGGEGYTF.

This clone was counted once. This rearrangement joins TRBV6-5 to TRBJ2-2; D call uncertain. Germline V gene lookup returns CDR1 MNHEY and CDR2 SVGAGI. The CDR3 is made up of 15 amino acids. V was clipped by 2 bases and J by 0 bases, with 7 bases between them. DNA of the CDR3: TGTGCCAGCAGTTACAAGCCACCGAACACCGGGGAGCTGTTTTTT. Translation gives CASSYKPPNTGELFF.

This chain uses TRBV11-3 with TRBJ1-2; no clear D. The germline CDR1 and CDR2 sequences are SGHNT and YENEEA. Trimming shortened V by 1 base and J by 6 bases, and 9 bases separated the two germline ends. The CDR3 runs to 13 residues. In DNA form, the CDR3 reads TGTGCCAGCAGCTTAGGAGCAGGCCATGGCTACACCTTC. Translation: CASSLGAGHGYTF.

V gene TRBV19 combines with J gene TRBJ2-3; D may be TRBD1 (6 bases). Germline CDR1 and CDR2: LNHDA and SQIVND (reference sequence). The CDR3 has 13 amino acids. Trimming removed 5 bases from V and 4 bases from J, with 10 bases in between. The CDR3 nucleotides are TGTGCCAGTAGTCTCACAGGGTCAGATACGCAGTATTTT. The encoded protein is CASSLTGSDTQYF.

This clone was detected once. CDR3 DNA sequence: TGCGCCAGCAGCCCTGGACAGTATCCTAATTCACCCCTCCACTTT. Translating gives CASSPGQYPNSPLHF. This chain links TRBV5-1 with TRBJ1-6, with D perhaps TRBD1 (6 bases). This CDR3 comprises 15 residues. The germline V gene has CDR1 SGHRS and CDR2 YFSETQ. V gave up 4 bases and J gave up 6 bases, with 14 bases separating them.

The CDR3 DNA reads as TGCGCCAGCAGCCTGGGGGGCCCCTACAATGAGCAGTTCTTC. Amino acids: CASSLGGPYNEQFF. J is TRBJ2-1 and V is TRBV5-1; either TRBD1 or TRBD2 may supply D (6 bases each). The ends were cut back, 4 bases at V and 2 bases at J, with 10 bases in the middle. Germline V CDR1 and CDR2: SGHRS, YFSETQ. The CDR3 covers 14 residues.

The V gene is TRBV10-1, the J gene TRBJ2-1, with 8 bases aligning to TRBD1. V lost 9 bases to trimming and J lost 5 bases; unmatched junction nucleotides: 6. The CDR3 extends over 13 amino acids. Germline CDR1 reads WNHNN; CDR2 reads SYGVQD (reference sequence). In DNA, the CDR3 is TGCGCCAGTTCGGGACAGGCTAACAATGAGCAGTTCTTC. It encodes CASSGQANNEQFF.

This clone has a handful of counts. This sequence joins TRBV28 and TRBJ2-7, with 13 nucleotides matching TRBD2. Unmatched junction bases numbered 2, after V lost 6 bases and J lost 6 bases. There are 13 residues in the CDR3. From germline, CDR1 is MDHEN and CDR2 SYDVKM. CDR3 coding DNA: TGTGCCAGCAGACTAGCGGGAGGGGGCGAGCAGTACTTC. Amino acid sequence: CASRLAGGGEQYF.

V usage is TRBV12-3 or TRBV12-4 and J usage is TRBJ2-7; possibly TRBD1 for D (5 bases). Trimming shortened V by 3 bases and J by 2 bases, and 8 bases separated the two germline ends. CDR3 size: 13 residues. The CDR3 reads CASSFRQPYEQYV. Written as DNA, the CDR3 is TGTGCCAGCAGTTTTCGACAGCCCTACGAGCAGTACGTC.

The rearrangement joins TRBV7-3 to TRBJ2-7, with D possibly matching TRBD1 (6 bases). The ends were cut back, 1 base at V and 2 bases at J, with 9 bases in the middle. The CDR3 extends over 14 amino acids. Per germline, CDR1 SGHTA and CDR2 FQGTGA. The CDR3 DNA is TGTGCCAGCAGCTTAATCCGGGACACCTACGAGCAGTACGTC. Translating it yields CASSLIRDTYEQYV.

The V call is TRBV24-1, the J call TRBJ1-6, with 7 bases that match TRBD1. The CDR3 has 16 residues. V lost 2 bases and J lost 11; bases outside the gene matches: 11. The germline gives CDR1 KGHDR, CDR2 SFDVKD. DNA of the CDR3: TGTGCCACCAGTGATTGCCGCGGGACAGTGGGGACACCCCTCCACTTT. It encodes CATSDCRGTVGTPLHF.

V is TRBV11-2 and J is TRBJ2-2; 10 bases are shared with TRBD2. This CDR3 contains 18 residues. V lost 6 bases, J lost 7 bases, and 17 bases stayed unmatched. The germline V gene has CDR1 SGHAT and CDR2 FQNNGV. The chain's CDR3 is CASRNTQWLAGAGGELFF. The CDR3 DNA is TGTGCCAGCAGAAACACCCAATGGCTAGCGGGAGCGGGCGGGGAGCTGTTTTTT.

The chain carries TRBV6-5 and TRBJ1-2; D is perhaps TRBD1 (6 bases). The CDR3 consists of 12 residues. CDR1 is MNHEY, CDR2 SVGAGI, per germline. Trimming took 0 bases from V and 8 from J, leaving 7 bases between them. CDR3 protein: CASSYSGGGYTF. CDR3 sequence (DNA): TGTGCCAGCAGTTACTCTGGGGGCGGCTACACCTTC.

This chain connects TRBV19 to TRBJ1-6, with D unresolved. CDR3 length: 15 amino acids. Germline values: CDR1 LNHDA, CDR2 SQIVND (reference sequence). The germline V and J ends were trimmed by 4 bases and 8 bases, with 15 bases remaining between them. In nucleotides, the CDR3 is TGTGCCAGTAGTACTCCGTGGGCAAGTGATTCACCCCTCCACTTT. This codes for CASSTPWASDSPLHF.

The J gene is TRBJ2-7, the V gene TRBV29-1; the D gene is possibly TRBD2 (7 bases). Germline assignment: CDR1 SQVTM and CDR2 ANQGSEA. V dropped 7 bases and J dropped 6 bases, with 22 bases sitting between them. This CDR3 has 14 residues. The CDR3 sequence is CSGQNQGRGAEQYF. CDR3 DNA: TGCAGCGGACAAAATCAGGGACGGGGGGCCGAGCAGTACTTC.

The CDR3 DNA is TGTGCCAGCAGCTTGACAGGGATAAACACTGAAGCTTTCTTT. Translating gives CASSLTGINTEAFF. The gene calls are TRBV5-4 and TRBJ1-1; a weak D match, TRBD1 (6 bases). From germline, CDR1 is SGHNT and CDR2 YYREEE (reference sequence). This CDR3 has 14 residues. The V gene lost 1 base and the J gene lost 2 bases, with 9 bases spanning the gap.

The chain employs TRBV3-1 (or the pseudogene TRBV3-2) and TRBJ2-1, with 8 bases identical to TRBD2. Germline trimming cut 4 bases from V and 8 bases from J; bases unmatched to any gene: 4. CDR3 length equals 13 residues. In germline, CDR1 is LGHDT, CDR2 YNNKEL (reference sequence). The DNA of the CDR3 is TGTGCCAGCAGCCTCGGGACTAGGTATGAGCAGTTCTTC. It specifies CASSLGTRYEQFF.

This chain uses TRBV30 with TRBJ1-2, with TRBD1 identical over 8 bases. This CDR3 has 15 amino acids. The V and J ends lost 1 base and 4 bases, in that order; junction bases with no gene match: 8. CDR1 is GTSNPN and CDR2 is SVGIG in the germline V gene (reference sequence). The CDR3: CAWSGKETGAYGYTF. DNA for the CDR3: TGTGCCTGGAGTGGAAAAGAGACAGGGGCCTATGGCTACACCTTC.

This chain joins TRBV20-1 and TRBJ1-3, with D perhaps matching TRBD1 (6 bases). In germline, CDR1 is DFQATT, CDR2 SNEGSKA (reference sequence). This CDR3 comprises 17 residues. Trimming took 3 bases from V and 0 from J, leaving 18 bases between them. The CDR3 protein is CSASSLDRRYSGNTIYF. The DNA of the CDR3 is TGCAGTGCTAGTTCCCTCGACAGGCGATACTCTGGAAACACCATATATTTT.

The chain combines TRBV29-1 with TRBJ2-1, with 8 positions matching TRBD2. The germline V gene encodes CDR1 SQVTM and CDR2 ANQGSEA. J gave up 4 bases and V 4 bases, and 6 bases lay outside the gene matches. The CDR3 spans 14 residues. CDR3 in DNA: TGCAGCGTTGTTAGAGCGGGAGCATACAATGAGCAGTTCTTC. Protein: CSVVRAGAYNEQFF.

The chain carries TRBV30 and TRBJ2-5; 9 nucleotides match TRBD2. The CDR3 length is 16 residues. CDR1 GTSNPN and CDR2 SVGIG come from the germline V gene (reference sequence). V gave up 2 bases and J gave up 11 bases; unmatched junction bases: 18. CDR3 DNA: TGTGCCTGGAGTCAGTGGCGGGGGGGAGCTAGCGGATTTCAGTACTTC. It codes for CAWSQWRGGASGFQYF.

This clone showed up just once. V is TRBV11-2 and J is TRBJ2-3; possibly TRBD1 for D (5 bases). Germline V gene lookup returns CDR1 SGHAT and CDR2 FQNNGV. The V end lost 1 base, the J end lost 0 bases, and 8 bases lay between the germline ends. The CDR3 runs 15 residues. CDR3 DNA: TGTGCCAGCAGCTTAGTGGACACCAGCACAGATACGCAGTATTTT. It encodes CASSLVDTSTDTQYF.

The chain combines TRBV6-4 with TRBJ2-3, with D possibly matching TRBD2 (7 bases). The CDR3 sequence is 13 residues long. Germline CDR1 reads MRHNA; CDR2 reads SNTAGT. V dropped 3 bases and J dropped 8 bases, with 12 bases sitting between them. The CDR3 sequence: CASSERGGGTQYF. The DNA of the CDR3 is TGTGCCAGCAGTGAAAGGGGAGGGGGTACGCAGTATTTT.

This chain joins TRBV20-1 and TRBJ1-1; D not certain. CDR3 length equals 11 residues. The V end was cut by 6 bases, the J end by 1 base, with 6 bases between. From germline, CDR1 is DFQATT and CDR2 SNEGSKA (reference sequence). The CDR3 DNA follows: TGCAGTGCCCCCAGGAACACTGAAGCTTTCTTT. Protein: CSAPRNTEAFF.

This sequence joins TRBV9 and TRBJ1-2; D unresolved. V lost 1 base and J lost 0, with 10 bases in between. Looked up from germline, CDR1 is SGDLS and CDR2 is YYNGEE. The CDR3 consists of 15 residues. CDR3: CASSVQAASNYGYTF. CDR3 in DNA: TGTGCCAGCAGCGTACAGGCAGCCTCTAACTATGGCTACACCTTC.

The chain carries TRBV7-3 and TRBJ2-1; 8 nucleotides agree with TRBD2. This CDR3 is built from 16 residues. The germline gives CDR1 SGHTA, CDR2 FQGTGA. V was clipped by 6 bases and J by 5 bases; unmatched bases: 12. CDR3 amino acids: CASSRLGLGDDNEQFF. The CDR3 region has the DNA TGTGCCAGCAGTCGCCTGGGACTAGGGGACGACAATGAGCAGTTCTTC.

The chain recombines TRBV28 with TRBJ1-5; 7 positions match TRBD1. CDR3 length: 15 residues. Trimming removed 6 bases from V and 1 base from J; junction bases left unmatched: 6. The germline gives CDR1 MDHEN, CDR2 SYDVKM. CDR3 bases: TGTGCCAGCAGAAACAGGGGTTCGAGCAATCAGCCCCAGCATTTT. It encodes CASRNRGSSNQPQHF.